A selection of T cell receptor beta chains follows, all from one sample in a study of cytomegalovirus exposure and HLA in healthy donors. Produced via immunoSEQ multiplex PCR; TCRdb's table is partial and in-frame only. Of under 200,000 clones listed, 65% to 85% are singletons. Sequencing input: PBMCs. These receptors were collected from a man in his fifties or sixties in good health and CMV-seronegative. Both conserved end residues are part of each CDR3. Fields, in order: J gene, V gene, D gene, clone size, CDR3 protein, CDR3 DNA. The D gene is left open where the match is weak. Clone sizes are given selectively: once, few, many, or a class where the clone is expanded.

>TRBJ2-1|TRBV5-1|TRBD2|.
CASRSPGTSGGAPNEQFF
TGCGCCAGCAGAAGCCCCGGGACTAGCGGGGGGGCCCCCAATGAGCAGTTCTTC
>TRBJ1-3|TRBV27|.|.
CASSLEGTFPGNTIYF
TGTGCCAGCAGTTTGGAGGGGACCTTCCCTGGAAACACCATATATTTT
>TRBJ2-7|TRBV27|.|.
CASSLWVGSSYEQYF
TGTGCCAGCAGTTTATGGGTAGGGAGCTCCTACGAGCAGTACTTC
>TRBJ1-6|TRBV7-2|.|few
CASSPLSSYNSPLHF
TGTGCCAGCAGCCCACTAAGCTCCTATAATTCACCCCTCCACTTT
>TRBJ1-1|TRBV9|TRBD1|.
CASSVTGVATEAFF
TGTGCCAGCAGTGTTACAGGGGTCGCCACTGAAGCTTTCTTT
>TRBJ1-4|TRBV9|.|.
CASSTSGVQEKLFF
TGTGCCAGCAGCACCTCGGGGGTTCAAGAAAAACTGTTTTTT
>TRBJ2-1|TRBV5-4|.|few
CASSANREDEQFF
TGTGCCAGCAGCGCCAACAGGGAAGATGAGCAGTTCTTC
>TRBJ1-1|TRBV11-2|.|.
CASSFNGNTEAFF
TGTGCCAGCAGCTTTAACGGGAACACTGAAGCTTTCTTT
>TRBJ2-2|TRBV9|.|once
CASRDYTGELFF
TGTGCCAGCAGGGACTACACCGGGGAGCTGTTTTTT
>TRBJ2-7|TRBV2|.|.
CASSEAIAYEQYF
TGTGCCAGCAGTGAAGCTATAGCCTACGAGCAGTACTTC
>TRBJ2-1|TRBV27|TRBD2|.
CASSPTSGGGYNEQFF
TGTGCCAGCAGTCCGACAAGCGGGGGAGGCTACAATGAGCAGTTCTTC
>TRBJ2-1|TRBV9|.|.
CASSVDLKGGYNEQFF
TGTGCCAGCAGCGTAGATCTAAAAGGCGGGTACAATGAGCAGTTCTTC
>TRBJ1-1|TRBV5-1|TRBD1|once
CASSFGTAAEAFF
TGCGCCAGCAGCTTTGGGACAGCAGCTGAAGCTTTCTTT
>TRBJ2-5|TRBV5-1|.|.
CASSLSGAGETQYF
TGCGCCAGCAGCTTGTCAGGGGCAGGAGAGACCCAGTACTTC
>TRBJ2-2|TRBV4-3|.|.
CASSQERTIGELFF
TGCGCCAGCAGCCAAGAAAGGACTATCGGGGAGCTGTTTTTT
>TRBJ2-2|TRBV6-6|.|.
CASSYRGAVGSGELFF
TGTGCCAGCAGTTACCGGGGGGCGGTTGGGTCCGGGGAGCTGTTTTTT
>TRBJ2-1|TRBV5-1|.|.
CASYPGDGGNEQFF
TGCGCCAGCTACCCGGGGGACGGAGGCAATGAGCAGTTCTTC
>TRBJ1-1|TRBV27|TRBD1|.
CASSLTLRGDTEAFF
TGTGCCAGCAGTTTAACCCTCAGGGGGGACACTGAAGCTTTCTTT
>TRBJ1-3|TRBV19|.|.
CASSGDGSSGNTIYF
TGTGCCAGTAGTGGGGACGGGAGCTCTGGAAACACCATATATTTT
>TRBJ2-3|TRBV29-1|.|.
CSVWRSSTDTQYF
TGCAGCGTTTGGAGGAGTAGCACAGATACGCAGTATTTT
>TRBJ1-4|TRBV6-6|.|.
CASSLGRRGEKLFF
TGTGCCAGCAGTTTGGGCCGGCGGGGAGAAAAACTGTTTTTT
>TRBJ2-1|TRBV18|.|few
CASSPPTLLTGRDEQFF
TGTGCCAGCTCACCACCGACCCTACTGACAGGTCGGGATGAGCAGTTCTTC
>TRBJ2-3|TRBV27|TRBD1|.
CASSLFIPGTGKITDTQYF
TGTGCCAGCAGTCTATTCATCCCGGGGACAGGGAAGATCACAGATACGCAGTATTTT
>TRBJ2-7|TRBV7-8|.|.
CASSRWESGEQYF
TGTGCCAGCAGCAGGTGGGAGTCGGGCGAGCAGTACTTC
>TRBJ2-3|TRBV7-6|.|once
CASTPRGGTTDTQYF
TGTGCCAGCACCCCTAGAGGCGGGACCACAGATACGCAGTATTTT
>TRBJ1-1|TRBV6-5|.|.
CASRGTWGAFF
TGTGCCAGCAGAGGGACTTGGGGAGCTTTCTTT
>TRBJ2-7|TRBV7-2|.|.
CASSLESGYEQYF
TGTGCCAGCAGCTTAGAGTCCGGCTACGAGCAGTACTTC
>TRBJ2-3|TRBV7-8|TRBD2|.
CASSRQGRGVEYF
TGTGCCAGCAGCCGCCAGGGTCGGGGGGTTGAATATTTT
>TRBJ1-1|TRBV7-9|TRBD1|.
CSSSPISGTGPTVAFF
TGTTCCAGCAGCCCAATTAGCGGGACAGGGCCGACGGTGGCTTTCTTT
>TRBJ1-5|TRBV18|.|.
CASSATGGSDLPQHF
TGTGCCAGCTCCGCGACGGGAGGGTCGGATTTGCCCCAGCATTTT
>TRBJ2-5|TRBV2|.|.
CASSFDDSRGETQYF
TGTGCCAGCAGTTTCGACGACAGCCGGGGGGAGACCCAGTACTTC
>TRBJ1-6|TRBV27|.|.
CASSPLSSYNSPLHF
TGTGCCAGCAGCCCCCTAAGCTCCTATAATTCACCCCTCCACTTT
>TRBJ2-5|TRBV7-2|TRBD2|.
CASSLGLAEETQYF
TGTGCCAGCAGCTTAGGTCTAGCGGAAGAGACCCAGTACTTC
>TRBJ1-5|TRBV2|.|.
CASSISQPQHF
TGTGCCAGCAGTATAAGCCAGCCCCAGCATTTT
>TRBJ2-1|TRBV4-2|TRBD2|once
CASSQESFRGGSYNEQFF
TGTGCCAGCAGCCAAGAAAGTTTTCGGGGGGGATCCTACAATGAGCAGTTCTTC
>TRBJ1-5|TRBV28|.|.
CASNAAGTNNQPQHF
TGTGCCAGCAACGCAGCGGGAACCAACAATCAGCCCCAGCATTTT
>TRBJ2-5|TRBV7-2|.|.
CASSLMRNQETQYF
TGTGCCAGCAGCTTGATGCGTAATCAAGAGACCCAGTACTTC
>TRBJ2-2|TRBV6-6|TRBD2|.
CASCQRGGRGELFF
TGTGCCAGCTGCCAGCGGGGGGGCCGGGGGGAGCTGTTTTTT
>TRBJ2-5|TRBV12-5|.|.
CASGLPGGTQYF
TGTGCTAGTGGTTTGCCCGGGGGGACCCAGTACTTC
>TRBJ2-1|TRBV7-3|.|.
CASSLRERNEQFF
TGTGCCAGCAGCCTCCGAGAGAGGAATGAGCAGTTCTTC
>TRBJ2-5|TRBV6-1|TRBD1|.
CASSERGTGDPQYF
TGTGCCAGCAGTGAGCGGGGGACAGGGGATCCCCAGTACTTC
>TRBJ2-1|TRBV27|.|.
CASRRHQGKGNEQFF
TGTGCCAGCAGACGACACCAGGGAAAAGGAAATGAGCAGTTCTTC
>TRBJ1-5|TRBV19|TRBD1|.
CASSTDPGQGGEPNSNQPQHF
TGTGCCAGTAGTACTGACCCGGGACAGGGAGGCGAACCGAATAGCAATCAGCCCCAGCATTTT
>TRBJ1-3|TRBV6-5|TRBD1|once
CASSYTRTGSGNTIYF
TGTGCCAGCAGTTACACTAGGACAGGCTCTGGAAACACCATATATTTT
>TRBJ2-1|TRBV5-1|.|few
CASSLDGYNEQFF
TGCGCCAGCAGCTTGGACGGGTACAATGAGCAGTTCTTC
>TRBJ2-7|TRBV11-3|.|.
CARGSQGGEQYF
TGTGCCAGGGGGTCGCAAGGAGGAGAGCAGTACTTC
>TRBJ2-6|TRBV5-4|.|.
CASSWRDSGANVLTF
TGTGCCAGCAGCTGGCGGGACTCTGGGGCCAACGTCCTGACTTTC
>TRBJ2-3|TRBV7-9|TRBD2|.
CSSSSLAEGTDTQYF
TGTTCCAGCAGCTCCCTAGCGGAGGGGACAGATACGCAGTATTTT
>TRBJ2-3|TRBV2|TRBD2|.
CASSQSGGAPDTQYF
TGTGCCAGCTCGCAAAGCGGGGGGGCCCCAGATACGCAGTATTTT
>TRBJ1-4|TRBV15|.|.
CATSRSSGGATNEKLFF
TGTGCCACCAGCAGATCTTCGGGGGGGGCAACTAATGAAAAACTGTTTTTT
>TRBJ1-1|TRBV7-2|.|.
CASSFTQGRTEAFF
TGTGCCAGCAGCTTTACGCAGGGTAGAACTGAAGCTTTCTTT
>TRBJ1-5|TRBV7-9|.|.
CSSSRFGGGGRNQPQHF
TGTTCCAGCAGCCGTTTCGGGGGAGGGGGTCGCAATCAGCCCCAGCATTTT
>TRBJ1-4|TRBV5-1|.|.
CASSLVRAGDEKLFF
TGCGCCAGCAGCTTAGTGAGGGCAGGAGATGAAAAACTGTTTTTT
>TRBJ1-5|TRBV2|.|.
CASRGRGAGNQPQHF
TGTGCCAGCAGAGGTCGGGGGGCGGGCAATCAGCCCCAGCATTTT
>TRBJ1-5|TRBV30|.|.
CAWSLGHGNQPQHF
TGTGCCTGGAGCCTCGGACATGGCAATCAGCCCCAGCATTTT